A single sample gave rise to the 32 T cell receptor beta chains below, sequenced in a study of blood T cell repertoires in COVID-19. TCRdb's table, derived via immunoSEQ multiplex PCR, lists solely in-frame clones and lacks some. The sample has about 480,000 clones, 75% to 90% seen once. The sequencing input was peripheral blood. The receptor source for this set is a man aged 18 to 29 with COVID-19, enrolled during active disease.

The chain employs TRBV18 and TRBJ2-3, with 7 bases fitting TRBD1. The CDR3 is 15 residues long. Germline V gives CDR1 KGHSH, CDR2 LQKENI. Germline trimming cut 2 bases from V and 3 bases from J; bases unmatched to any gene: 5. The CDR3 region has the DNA TGTGCCAGCTCACCATCAGGGGGAGTTACAGATACGCAGTATTTT. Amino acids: CASSPSGGVTDTQYF.

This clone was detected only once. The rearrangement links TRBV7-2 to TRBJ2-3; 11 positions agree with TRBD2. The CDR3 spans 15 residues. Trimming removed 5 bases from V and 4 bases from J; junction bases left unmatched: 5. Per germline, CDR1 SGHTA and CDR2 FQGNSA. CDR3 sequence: CASSLLAGDADTQYF. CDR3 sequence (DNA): TGTGCCAGCAGCCTACTAGCGGGAGACGCAGATACGCAGTATTTT.

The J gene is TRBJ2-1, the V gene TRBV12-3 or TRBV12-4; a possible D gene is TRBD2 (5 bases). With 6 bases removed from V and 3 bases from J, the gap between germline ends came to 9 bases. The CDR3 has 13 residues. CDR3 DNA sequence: TGTGCCAGCAGCCAGCGGTTCTACAATGAGCAGTTCTTC. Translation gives CASSQRFYNEQFF.

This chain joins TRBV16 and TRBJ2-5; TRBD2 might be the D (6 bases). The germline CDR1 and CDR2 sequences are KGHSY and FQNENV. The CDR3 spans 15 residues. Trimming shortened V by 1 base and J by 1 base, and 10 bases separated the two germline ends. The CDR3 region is CASSQLGGAQETQYF. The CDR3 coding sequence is TGTGCCAGCAGCCAATTGGGCGGGGCCCAAGAGACCCAGTACTTC.

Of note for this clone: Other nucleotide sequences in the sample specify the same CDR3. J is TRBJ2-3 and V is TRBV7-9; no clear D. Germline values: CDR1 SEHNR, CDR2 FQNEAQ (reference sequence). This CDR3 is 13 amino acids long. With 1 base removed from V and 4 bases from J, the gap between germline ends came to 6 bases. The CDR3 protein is CASSLGAADTQYF. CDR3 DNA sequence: TGTGCCAGCAGCTTAGGGGCAGCAGATACGCAGTATTTT.

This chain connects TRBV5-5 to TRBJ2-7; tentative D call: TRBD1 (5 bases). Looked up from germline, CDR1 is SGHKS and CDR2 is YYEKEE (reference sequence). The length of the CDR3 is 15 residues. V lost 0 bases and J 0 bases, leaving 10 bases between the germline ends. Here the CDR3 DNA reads TGTGCCAGCAGCTTGGTGGGCAGGGCCTCCTACGAGCAGTACTTC. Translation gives CASSLVGRASYEQYF.

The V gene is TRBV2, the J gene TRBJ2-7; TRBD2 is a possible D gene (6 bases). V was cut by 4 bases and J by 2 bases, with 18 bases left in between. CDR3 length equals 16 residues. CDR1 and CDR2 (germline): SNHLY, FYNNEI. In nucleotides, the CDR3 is TGTGCCAGCAGTGCGGGTGGTGGTAGCGGAACCTACGAGCAGTACTTC. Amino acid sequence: CASSAGGGSGTYEQYF.

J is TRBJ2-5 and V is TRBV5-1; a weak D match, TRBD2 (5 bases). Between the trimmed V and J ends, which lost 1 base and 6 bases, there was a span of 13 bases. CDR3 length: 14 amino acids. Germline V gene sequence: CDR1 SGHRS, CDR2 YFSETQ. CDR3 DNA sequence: TGCGCCAGCAGCTTGAACACTAGAAGCCAGACCCAGTACTTC. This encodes CASSLNTRSQTQYF. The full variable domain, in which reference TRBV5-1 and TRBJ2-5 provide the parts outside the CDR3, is KAGVTQTPRYLIKTRGQQVTLSCSPISGHRSVSWYQQTPGQGLQFLFEYFSETQRNKGNFPGRFSGRQFSNSRSEMNVSTLELGDSALYLCASSLNTRSQTQYFGPGTRLLVL.

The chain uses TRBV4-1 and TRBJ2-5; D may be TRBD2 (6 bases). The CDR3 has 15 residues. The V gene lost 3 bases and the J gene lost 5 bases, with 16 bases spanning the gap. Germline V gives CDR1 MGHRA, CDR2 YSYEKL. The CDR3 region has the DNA TGCGCCAGCAGCCAGATGCCAGGCGCGGGGGAGACCCAGTACTTC. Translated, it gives CASSQMPGAGETQYF.

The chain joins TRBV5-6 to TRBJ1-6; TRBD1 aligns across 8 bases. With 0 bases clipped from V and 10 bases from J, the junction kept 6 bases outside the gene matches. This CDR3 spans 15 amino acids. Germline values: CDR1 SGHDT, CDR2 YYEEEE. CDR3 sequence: CASSLGQGYGSPLHF. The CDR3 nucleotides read TGTGCCAGCAGCTTGGGACAGGGGTACGGGTCACCCCTCCACTTT.

The CDR3 bases are TGTGCCAGCGGAAACAGGGGTGTTCCGGTATGGTCCATATATTTT. Translation: CASGNRGVPVWSIYF. V gene TRBV6-5 combines with J gene TRBJ1-3; TRBD1 matches 7 bases. This CDR3 spans 15 amino acids. V shed 8 bases and J 11 bases; nucleotides not matched to a gene: 18. From germline, CDR1 is MNHEY and CDR2 SVGAGI.

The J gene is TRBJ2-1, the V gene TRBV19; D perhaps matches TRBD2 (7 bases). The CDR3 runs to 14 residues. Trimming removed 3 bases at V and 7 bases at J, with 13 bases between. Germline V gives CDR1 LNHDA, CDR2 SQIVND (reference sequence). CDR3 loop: CASSMGRGRNEQFF. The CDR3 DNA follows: TGTGCCAGTAGTATGGGGCGGGGGCGGAATGAGCAGTTCTTC.

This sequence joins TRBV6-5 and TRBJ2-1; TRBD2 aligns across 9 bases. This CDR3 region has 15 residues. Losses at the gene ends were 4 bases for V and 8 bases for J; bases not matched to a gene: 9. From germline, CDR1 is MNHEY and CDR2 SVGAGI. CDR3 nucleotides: TGTGCCAGCAGTTTTCGGCGGGGGGGCAGGCATGAGCAGTTCTTC. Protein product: CASSFRRGGRHEQFF.

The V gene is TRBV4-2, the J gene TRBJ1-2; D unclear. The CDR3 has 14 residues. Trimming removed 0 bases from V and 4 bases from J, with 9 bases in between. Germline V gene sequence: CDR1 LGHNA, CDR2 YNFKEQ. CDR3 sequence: CASSQDPHSYGYTF. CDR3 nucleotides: TGTGCCAGCAGCCAAGACCCACACAGCTATGGCTACACCTTC.

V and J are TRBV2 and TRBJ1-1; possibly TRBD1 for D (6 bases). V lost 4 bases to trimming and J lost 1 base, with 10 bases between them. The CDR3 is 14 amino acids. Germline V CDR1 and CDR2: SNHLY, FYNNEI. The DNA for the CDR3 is TGTGCCAGCAGTGGACAGGTTCCGAACACTGAAGCTTTCTTT. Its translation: CASSGQVPNTEAFF.

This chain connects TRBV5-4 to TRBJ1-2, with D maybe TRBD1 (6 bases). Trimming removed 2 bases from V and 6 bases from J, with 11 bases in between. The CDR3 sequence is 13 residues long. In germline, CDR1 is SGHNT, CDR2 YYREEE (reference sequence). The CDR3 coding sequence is TGTGCCAGCAGCTTTAACAGGGTTGATGGCTACACCTTC. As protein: CASSFNRVDGYTF. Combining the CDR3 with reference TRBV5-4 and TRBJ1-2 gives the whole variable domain ETGVTQSPTHLIKTRGQQVTLRCSSQSGHNTVSWYQQALGQGPQFIFQYYREEENGRGNFPPRFSGLQFPNYSSELNVNALELDDSALYLCASSFNRVDGYTFGSGTRLTVV.

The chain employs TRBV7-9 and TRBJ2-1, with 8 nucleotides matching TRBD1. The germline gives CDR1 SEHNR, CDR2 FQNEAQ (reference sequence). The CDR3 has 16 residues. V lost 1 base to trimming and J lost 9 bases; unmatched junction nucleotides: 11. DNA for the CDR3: TGTGCCAGCAGCTTAGTAATAAGCAGGGGGCGCGGTGAGCAGTTCTTC. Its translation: CASSLVISRGRGEQFF.

CDR3 sequence reads: CASSLDSQETQYF. CDR3 sequence (DNA): TGTGCCAGCAGCCTCGACAGTCAAGAGACCCAGTACTTC. The V call is TRBV28, the J call TRBJ2-5; D possibly corresponds to TRBD1 (5 bases). The V end lost 6 bases, the J end lost 2 bases, and 10 bases lay between the germline ends. The CDR3 contains 13 residues. CDR1 is MDHEN and CDR2 is SYDVKM in the germline V gene. Using reference TRBV28 and TRBJ2-5 for the parts outside the CDR3, the full variable domain is DVKVTQSSRYLVKRTGEKVFLECVQDMDHENMFWYRQDPGLGLRLIYFSYDVKMKEKGDIPEGYSVSREKKERFSLILESASTNQTSMYLCASSLDSQETQYFGPGTRLLVL.

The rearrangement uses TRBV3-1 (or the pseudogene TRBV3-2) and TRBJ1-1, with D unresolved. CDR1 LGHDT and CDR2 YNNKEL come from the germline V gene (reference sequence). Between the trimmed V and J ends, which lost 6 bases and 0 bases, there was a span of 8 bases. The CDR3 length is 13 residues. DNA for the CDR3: TGTGCCAGCAGACTCACAGTGAACACTGAAGCTTTCTTT. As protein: CASRLTVNTEAFF.

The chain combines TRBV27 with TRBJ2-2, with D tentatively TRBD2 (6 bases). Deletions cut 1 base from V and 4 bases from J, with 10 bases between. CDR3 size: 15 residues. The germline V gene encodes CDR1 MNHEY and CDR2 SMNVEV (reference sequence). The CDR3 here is CASSLLPSATGELFF. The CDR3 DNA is TGTGCCAGCAGTTTATTACCTAGCGCCACCGGGGAGCTGTTTTTT.

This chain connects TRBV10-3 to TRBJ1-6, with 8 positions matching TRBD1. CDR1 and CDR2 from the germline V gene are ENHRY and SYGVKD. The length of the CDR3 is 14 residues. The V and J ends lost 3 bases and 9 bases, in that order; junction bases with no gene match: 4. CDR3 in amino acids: CAISDGTGLSPLHF. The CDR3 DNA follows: TGTGCCATCAGTGACGGGACAGGACTTTCACCCCTCCACTTT.

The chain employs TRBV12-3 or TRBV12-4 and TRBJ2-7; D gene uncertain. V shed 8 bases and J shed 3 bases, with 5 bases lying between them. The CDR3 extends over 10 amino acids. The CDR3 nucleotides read TGTGCCAGCGCGATCTACGAGCAGTACTTC. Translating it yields CASAIYEQYF.

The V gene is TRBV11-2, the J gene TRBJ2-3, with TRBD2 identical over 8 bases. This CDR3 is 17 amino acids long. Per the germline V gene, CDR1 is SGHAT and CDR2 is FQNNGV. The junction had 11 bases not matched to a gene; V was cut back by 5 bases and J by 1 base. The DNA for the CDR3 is TGTGCCAGCAGCCGTAGAGTGAGCGGGAGTGGCACAGATACGCAGTATTTT. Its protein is CASSRRVSGSGTDTQYF.

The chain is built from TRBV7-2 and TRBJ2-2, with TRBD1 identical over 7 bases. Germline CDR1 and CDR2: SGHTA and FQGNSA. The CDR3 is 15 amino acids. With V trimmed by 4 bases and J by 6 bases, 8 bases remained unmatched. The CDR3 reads CASSSQRQGAGELFF. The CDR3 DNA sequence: TGTGCCAGCAGCTCCCAGAGACAGGGTGCCGGGGAGCTGTTTTTT. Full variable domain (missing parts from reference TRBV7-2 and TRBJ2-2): GAGVSQSPSNKVTEKGKDVELRCDPISGHTALYWYRQSLGQGLEFLIYFQGNSAPDKSGLPSDRFSAERTGGSVSTLTIQRTQQEDSAVYLCASSSQRQGAGELFFGEGSRLTVL.

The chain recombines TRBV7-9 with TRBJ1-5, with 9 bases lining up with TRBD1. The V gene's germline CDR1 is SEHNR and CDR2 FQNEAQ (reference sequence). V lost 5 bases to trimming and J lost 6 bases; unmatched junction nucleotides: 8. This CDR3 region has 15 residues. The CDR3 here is CASSRGQGGGQPQHF. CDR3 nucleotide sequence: TGTGCCAGCAGCCGGGGACAGGGTGGGGGTCAGCCCCAGCATTTT. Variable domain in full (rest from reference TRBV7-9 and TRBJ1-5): DTGVSQNPRHKITKRGQNVTFRCDPISEHNRLYWYRQTLGQGPEFLTYFQNEAQLEKSRLLSDRFSAERPKGSFSTLEIQRTEQGDSAMYLCASSRGQGGGQPQHFGDGTRLSIL.

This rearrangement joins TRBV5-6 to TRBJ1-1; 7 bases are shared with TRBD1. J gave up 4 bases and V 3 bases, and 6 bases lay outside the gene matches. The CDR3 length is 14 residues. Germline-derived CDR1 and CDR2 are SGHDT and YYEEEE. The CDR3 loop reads CASSYRGGGTEAFF. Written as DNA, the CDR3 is TGTGCCAGCAGCTACAGGGGCGGCGGCACTGAAGCTTTCTTT.

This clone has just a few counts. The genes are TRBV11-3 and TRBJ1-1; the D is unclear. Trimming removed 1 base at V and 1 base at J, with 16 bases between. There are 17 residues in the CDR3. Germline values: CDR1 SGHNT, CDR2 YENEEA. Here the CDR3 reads CASSLVSVPRTNTEAFF. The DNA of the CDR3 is TGTGCCAGCAGCTTAGTTAGCGTTCCCCGGACGAACACTGAAGCTTTCTTT.

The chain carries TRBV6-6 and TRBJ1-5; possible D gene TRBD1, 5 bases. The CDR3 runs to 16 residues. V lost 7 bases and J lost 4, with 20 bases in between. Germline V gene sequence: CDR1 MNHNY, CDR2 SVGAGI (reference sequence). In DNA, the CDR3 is TGTGCCAGCACCCTCCGGGCAGGGCCTAGAAATCAGCCCCAGCATTTT. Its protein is CASTLRAGPRNQPQHF.

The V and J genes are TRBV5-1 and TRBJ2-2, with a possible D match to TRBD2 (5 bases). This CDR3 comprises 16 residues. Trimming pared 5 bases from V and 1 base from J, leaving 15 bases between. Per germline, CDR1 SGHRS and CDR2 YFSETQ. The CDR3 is CASSVLANVNTGELFF. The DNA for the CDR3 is TGCGCCAGCAGTGTGCTAGCAAATGTGAACACCGGGGAGCTGTTTTTT.

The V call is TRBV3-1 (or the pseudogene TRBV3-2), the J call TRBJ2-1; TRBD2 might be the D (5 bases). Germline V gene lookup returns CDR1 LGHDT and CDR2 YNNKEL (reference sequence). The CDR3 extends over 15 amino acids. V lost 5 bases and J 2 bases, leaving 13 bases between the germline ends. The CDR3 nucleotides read TGTGCCAGCAGCTCAAGAAGGACTCCCTACAATGAGCAGTTCTTC. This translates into CASSSRRTPYNEQFF.

The CDR3 region has the DNA TGTGCCTGGACCTCACAGGGTTTTGGTGAGCAGTTCTTC. It encodes CAWTSQGFGEQFF. The rearrangement joins TRBV30 to TRBJ2-1; possibly TRBD1 for D (6 bases). The germline gives CDR1 GTSNPN, CDR2 SVGIG (reference sequence). V was clipped by 4 bases and J by 9 bases, with 16 bases between them. The CDR3 is 13 residues long. Full variable domain (remainder filled in from reference TRBV30 and TRBJ2-1): SQTIHQWPATLVQPVGSPLSLECTVEGTSNPNLYWYRQAAGRGLQLLFYSVGIGQISSEVPQNLSASRPQDRQFILSSKKLLLSDSGFYLCAWTSQGFGEQFFGPGTRLTVL.

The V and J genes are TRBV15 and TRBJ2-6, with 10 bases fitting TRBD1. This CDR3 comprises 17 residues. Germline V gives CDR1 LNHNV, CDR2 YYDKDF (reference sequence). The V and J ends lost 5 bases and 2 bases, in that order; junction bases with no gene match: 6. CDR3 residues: CATSGYGQGAGANVLTF. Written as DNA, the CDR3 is TGTGCCACCAGCGGCTACGGACAGGGGGCTGGGGCCAACGTCCTGACTTTC.